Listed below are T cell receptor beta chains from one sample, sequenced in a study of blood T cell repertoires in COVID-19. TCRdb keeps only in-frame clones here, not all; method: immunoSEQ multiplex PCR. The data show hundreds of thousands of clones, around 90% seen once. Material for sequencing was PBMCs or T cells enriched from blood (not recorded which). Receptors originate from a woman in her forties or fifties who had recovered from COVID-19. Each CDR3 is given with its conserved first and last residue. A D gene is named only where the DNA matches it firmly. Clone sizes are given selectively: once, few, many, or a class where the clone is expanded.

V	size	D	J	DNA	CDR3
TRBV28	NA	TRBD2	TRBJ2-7	TGTGCCAGCAGTTTTACTCGGGGGACTAGCGGTTACTACGAGCAGTACTTC	CASSFTRGTSGYYEQYF
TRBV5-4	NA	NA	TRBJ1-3	TGTGCCAGCAGCTTTTTGGGCCCTGGAAACACCATATATTTT	CASSFLGPGNTIYF
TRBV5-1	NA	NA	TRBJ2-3	TGCGCCAGCAGCTTTACTAGCAGTTACACAGATACGCAGTATTTT	CASSFTSSYTDTQYF
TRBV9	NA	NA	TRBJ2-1	TGTGCCAGCAGCGTAGACGGGGAGACCTACAATGAGCAGTTCTTC	CASSVDGETYNEQFF
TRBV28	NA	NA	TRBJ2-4	TGTGCCAGCAGTTTAGGAGGGACAGGGACTAGGGGGTCCTTGTTTAGGGCCAAAAACATTCAGTACTTC	CASSLGGTGTRGSLFRAKNIQYF
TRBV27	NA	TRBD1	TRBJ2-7	TGTGCCAGCAGCAGGACAGGGCCCTACGAGCAGTACTTC	CASSRTGPYEQYF
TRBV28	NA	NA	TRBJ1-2	TGTGCCAGCAGAAAATGGTGGGGAGGTGAAGGCTACACCTTC	CASRKWWGGEGYTF
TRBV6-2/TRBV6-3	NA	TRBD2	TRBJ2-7	TGTGCCAGCAGTTCACGACTAAGCGGGAGGTACGAGCAGTACTTC	CASSSRLSGRYEQYF
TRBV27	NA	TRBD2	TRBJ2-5	TGTGCCAGCAGTAGACTAGCGGGAAACCAAGAGACCCAGTACTTC	CASSRLAGNQETQYF
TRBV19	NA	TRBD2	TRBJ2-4	TGTGCCAGTAGTATTGATAGCGGGTCCATAGCCAAAAACATTCAGTACTTC	CASSIDSGSIAKNIQYF
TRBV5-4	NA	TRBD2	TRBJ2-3	TGTGCCAGCAGCTTTGGTGGCGGGGGGGCGGATACGCAGTATTTT	CASSFGGGGADTQYF
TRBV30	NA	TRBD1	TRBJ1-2	TGTGCCTGGAGCGGGACAGGGCTAACCTATGGCTACACCTTC	CAWSGTGLTYGYTF
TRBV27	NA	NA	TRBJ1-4	TGTGCCAGCGGTAGTGCAACTAATGAAAAACTGTTTTTT	CASGSATNEKLFF
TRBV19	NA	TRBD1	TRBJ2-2	TGTGCCAGTAGACCGGGACAGGTGAACACCGGGGAGCTGTTTTTT	CASRPGQVNTGELFF
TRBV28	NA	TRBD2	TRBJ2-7	TGTGCCAGCAGTTCGGCCTTGGCGGGAGGGACCTACGAGCAGTACTTC	CASSSALAGGTYEQYF
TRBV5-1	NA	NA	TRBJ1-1	TGCGCCAGCAGCTCAACAGCGAACACTGAAGCTTTCTTT	CASSSTANTEAFF
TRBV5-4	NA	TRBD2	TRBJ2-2	TGTGCCAGCAGCTCCCGAGTAGCGGGAGGTATCACCGGGGAGCTGTTTTTT	CASSSRVAGGITGELFF
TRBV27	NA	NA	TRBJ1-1	TGTGCCAGCAGTTTAAGACTGACAGGACTGAACACTGAAGCTTTCTTT	CASSLRLTGLNTEAFF
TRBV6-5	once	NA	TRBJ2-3	TGTGCCAGCAACCTAATCCTCAACGCAGATACGCAGTATTTT	CASNLILNADTQYF
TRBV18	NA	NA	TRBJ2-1	TGTGCCAGCTCACCAGGGACACTAAACAATGAGCAGTTCTTC	CASSPGTLNNEQFF
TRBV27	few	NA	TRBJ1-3	TGTGCCAGCAGTTTATCCCCAGGGAGAAACACCATATATTTT	CASSLSPGRNTIYF
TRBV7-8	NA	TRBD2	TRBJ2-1	TGTGCCAGCAGCTTCGCTAGCGGGAGGGAGCAGTTCTTC	CASSFASGREQFF
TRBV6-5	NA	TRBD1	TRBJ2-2	TGTGCCAGTCTTCACCCGGGACAGGGGTCCGGGGAGCTGTTTTTT	CASLHPGQGSGELFF
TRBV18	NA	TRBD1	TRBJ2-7	TGTGCCAGCTCACTATCACAGGGGTCCTACGAGCAGTACTTC	CASSLSQGSYEQYF
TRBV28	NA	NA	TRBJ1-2	TGTGCCAGCAGTCAATACTATGGCTACACCTTC	CASSQYYGYTF
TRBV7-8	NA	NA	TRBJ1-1	TGTGCCAGCAGGCGGGAGTCGAACACTGAAGCTTTCTTT	CASRRESNTEAFF
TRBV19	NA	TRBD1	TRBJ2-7	TGTGCCAGTAGTGACAGGGGGCGCTCCTACGAGCAGTACTTC	CASSDRGRSYEQYF
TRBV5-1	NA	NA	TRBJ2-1	TGCGCCAGCAGCTTGGGGTCCCAGGGTAATGAGCAGTTCTTC	CASSLGSQGNEQFF
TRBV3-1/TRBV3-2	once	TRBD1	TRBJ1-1	TGTGCCAGCAGCCCCAGGGGGAAAACTGAAGCTTTCTTT	CASSPRGKTEAFF
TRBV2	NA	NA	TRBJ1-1	TGTGCCAGCAGTGTCAGACAGGACCTTGAAGCTTTCTTT	CASSVRQDLEAFF
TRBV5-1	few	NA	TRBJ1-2	TGCGCCAGCAGCTTTGACATCTCTAACTATGGCTACACCTTC	CASSFDISNYGYTF
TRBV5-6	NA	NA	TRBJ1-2	TGTGCCAGCAGGAGACTCTCTTCCTATGGCTACACCTTC	CASRRLSSYGYTF
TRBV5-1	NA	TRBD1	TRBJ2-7	TGCGCCAGCAGCTTGGTTGAGACAGGGGTTTACGAGCAGTACTTC	CASSLVETGVYEQYF
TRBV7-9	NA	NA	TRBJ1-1	TGTGCCAGCAGCCTCAACCCCCCTACCGCTGAAGCTTTCTTT	CASSLNPPTAEAFF
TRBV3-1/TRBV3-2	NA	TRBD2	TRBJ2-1	TGTGCCAGCAGCCACGGACCGGGACTAGCGGGGTACAATGAGCAGTTCTTC	CASSHGPGLAGYNEQFF
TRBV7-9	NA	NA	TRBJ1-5	TGTGCCAGCAGCAGATCCGGGGTGCCCCAGCATTTT	CASSRSGVPQHF
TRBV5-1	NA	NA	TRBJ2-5	TGCGCCAGCAGCTTTAGTACTAGTGGTCCCCAGTACTTC	CASSFSTSGPQYF
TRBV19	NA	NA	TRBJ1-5	TGTGCCAGTATGGGGGGAAGCAATCAGCCCCAGCATTTT	CASMGGSNQPQHF
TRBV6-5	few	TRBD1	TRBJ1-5	TGTGCCAGCAGTTACTCATCAGGGGGAGGCAATCAGCCCCAGCATTTT	CASSYSSGGGNQPQHF
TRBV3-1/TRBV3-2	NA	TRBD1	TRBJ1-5	TGTGCCAGCAGCCGACAGGGCCAGCCCCAGCATTTT	CASSRQGQPQHF
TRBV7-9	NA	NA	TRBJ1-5	TGTGCCAGCAGCCAAGAGGCAGGGGAGAATCAGCCCCAGCATTTT	CASSQEAGENQPQHF
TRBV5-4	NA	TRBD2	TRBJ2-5	TGTGCCAGCAGCTTTGGCGGGAGGACACAAGAGACCCAGTACTTC	CASSFGGRTQETQYF
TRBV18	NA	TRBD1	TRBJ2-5	TGTGCCAGCTCACCCCCGGGACAGGGGGGCGAGACCCAGTACTTC	CASSPPGQGGETQYF
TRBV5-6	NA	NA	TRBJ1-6	TGTGCCAGCAGCTTGACCAGGCTGGGCTCCTATAATTCACCCCTCCACTTT	CASSLTRLGSYNSPLHF
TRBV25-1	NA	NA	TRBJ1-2	TGTGCCAGCAGTGAAGGCGGAGACTATGGCTACACCTTC	CASSEGGDYGYTF
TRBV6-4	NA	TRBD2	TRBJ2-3	TGTGCCAGCAGTGAGGCGGGGGGAAGCACAGATACGCAGTATTTT	CASSEAGGSTDTQYF
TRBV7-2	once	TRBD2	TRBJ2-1	TGTGCCAGCAGCGTCGGACTAGCAGGCTACAATGAGCAGTTCTTC	CASSVGLAGYNEQFF
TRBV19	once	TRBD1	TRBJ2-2	TGTGCCAGTAGTAGCCCGACAGGGGGCGTCAGCACCGGGGAGCTGTTTTTT	CASSSPTGGVSTGELFF
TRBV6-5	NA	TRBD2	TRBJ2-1	TGTGCCAGCAGCTATAGCGGGGACTCCTACAATGAGCAGTTCTTC	CASSYSGDSYNEQFF
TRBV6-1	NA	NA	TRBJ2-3	TGTGCCAGCAGTGAAAAGAGGGGTACTAGCTTACTCTCCCCGCCGGATACGCAGTATTTT	CASSEKRGTSLLSPPDTQYF
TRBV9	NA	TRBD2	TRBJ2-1	TGTGCCAGCAGCGCCCGACTAGCGGGAGTCCATGAGCAGTTCTTC	CASSARLAGVHEQFF
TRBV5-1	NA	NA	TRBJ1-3	TGCGCCAGCAGAGTTAGCGGGGGCAGTGGAAACACCATATATTTT	CASRVSGGSGNTIYF
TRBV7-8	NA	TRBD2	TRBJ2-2	TGTGCCAGCGTGTTAGCGGGCCTGAACACCGGGGAGCTGTTTTTT	CASVLAGLNTGELFF
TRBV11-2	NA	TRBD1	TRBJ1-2	TGTGCCAGCAGAAAGGGACAGGGGAACTATGGCTACACCTTC	CASRKGQGNYGYTF
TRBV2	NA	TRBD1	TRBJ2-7	TGTGCCAGCAGTCTTACCGGGACAGATACCTACGAGCAGTACTTC	CASSLTGTDTYEQYF